The 26 T cell receptor beta chains reported below all come from one sample, sequenced in a study of human T cells and chemical hapten exposure. As to time point: pre-sensitization, week 0. The treatment denotes: therapeutic diphenylcyclopropenone sensitization with weekly scalp DPC. TCRdb recomputed calls from the RACE reads with MiXCR, one row per CDR3 protein. The repertoire has 95,000 to 150,000 distinct CDR3 sequences, roughly 13% of them found once; the top ten carry approximately 3%. The input for sequencing was whole blood, taken in connection with sensitization to the hapten diphenylcyclopropenone (DPC). These receptors were obtained from a woman aged 18 to 35 with alopecia areata. Some clones in this sample may be carry-over from other donors' samples.

The J gene is TRBJ1-5, the V gene TRBV19, with 8 bases lining up with TRBD1. Germline V lookup: CDR1 LNHDA, CDR2 SQIVND (reference sequence). V was clipped by 6 bases and J by 4 bases; unmatched bases: 11. The CDR3 sequence is 16 residues long. Here the CDR3 DNA reads TGTGCCAGTAGAGTGGGTTGGACAGGGTCAAATCAGCCCCAGCATTTT. Protein sequence: CASRVGWTGSNQPQHF.

The genes are TRBV28 and TRBJ2-5; D remains ambiguous. Germline V lookup: CDR1 MDHEN, CDR2 SYDVKM. Deletions cut 1 base from V and 1 base from J, with 22 bases between. This CDR3 spans 19 amino acids. CDR3 residues: CASSLYFQDNRFLQETQYF. The CDR3 DNA sequence: TGTGCCAGCAGTTTATACTTCCAGGATAACCGCTTCCTCCAAGAGACCCAGTACTTC.

This clonotype has only a few counts. The chain employs TRBV18 and TRBJ2-6; D possibly corresponds to TRBD2 (5 bases). CDR3 length: 18 amino acids. Germline CDR1 is KGHSH and CDR2 is LQKENI. Trimming left V 0 bases short and J 0 bases short, with 12 bases between. CDR3 in DNA: TGTGCCAGCTCACCACCGGGAGTTCATAACTCTGGGGCCAACGTCCTGACTTTC. Its translation: CASSPPGVHNSGANVLTF.

At least ten counts were recorded for this clonotype. V and J are TRBV5-1 and TRBJ2-7; D ambiguous. V gave up 4 bases and J gave up 3 bases, with 14 bases separating them. The CDR3 loop spans 14 amino acids. Per germline, CDR1 SGHRS and CDR2 YFSETQ. CDR3 nucleotide sequence: TGCGCCAGCAGCCTGGGGTCCACGGTCTACGAGCAGTACTTC. As protein: CASSLGSTVYEQYF.

This clonotype has a count of ten or more. This chain links TRBV6-6 with TRBJ2-2; D may match TRBD1 or TRBD2 (6 bases each). The CDR3 length is 12 residues. Germline V gene sequence: CDR1 MNHNY, CDR2 SVGAGI (reference sequence). V was shortened by 10 bases and J by 6 bases, with 12 bases between the two germline ends. CDR3 in amino acids: CATEGGPGELFF. The DNA of the CDR3 is TGTGCCACCGAAGGGGGGCCCGGGGAGCTGTTTTTT.

CDR3 sequence reads: CASSPGQDNSPLHF. CDR3 sequence (DNA): TGTGCCAGCTCACCGGGCCAGGATAATTCACCCCTCCACTTT. This sequence joins TRBV18 and TRBJ1-6; D unresolved. Deletions cut 3 bases from V and 5 bases from J, with 8 bases between. CDR1 and CDR2 (germline): KGHSH, LQKENI. CDR3 size: 14 residues.

V is TRBV12-3 or TRBV12-4 and J is TRBJ2-7, with D possibly being TRBD2 (5 bases). This CDR3 region has 16 residues. The germline V and J ends were trimmed by 4 bases and 9 bases, with 25 bases remaining between them. This chain's CDR3 is CASSSTTGIRVNGQYF. CDR3 in DNA: TGTGCCAGCAGTTCGACAACCGGGATCAGAGTTAATGGGCAGTACTTC.

This clonotype showed up many times. In DNA form, the CDR3 reads TGTGCCAGCAGCTTGGGACAGGGGGCAGATGGCTACACCTTC. Its protein product is CASSLGQGADGYTF. V is TRBV7-9 and J is TRBJ1-2; 12 positions agree with TRBD1. CDR3 size: 14 residues. Germline lookup yields CDR1 SEHNR and CDR2 FQNEAQ (reference sequence). After removal of 3 bases from V and 6 bases from J, the junction contained 2 bases not matched to a gene.

This clonotype was recorded a few times. The chain joins TRBV7-9 to TRBJ2-1, with D unclear. CDR1 and CDR2 (germline): SEHNR, FQNEAQ (reference sequence). The CDR3 runs to 16 residues. Trimming stripped 4 bases from V and 1 base from J, with 14 bases between. CDR3 sequence (DNA): TGTGCCAGCAGCTGGAAACCCCTAGGTTCCTACAATGAGCAGTTCTTC. Translated: CASSWKPLGSYNEQFF.

This clonotype was detected many times. CDR3 protein: CASSLEYVNNEQFF. For the CDR3, the DNA is TGTGCCAGCAGCTTAGAATATGTGAACAATGAGCAGTTCTTC. This chain uses TRBV11-2 with TRBJ2-1; D gene ambiguous. This CDR3 is 14 amino acids long. V lost 0 bases to trimming and J lost 5 bases, with 8 bases between them. Per germline, CDR1 SGHAT and CDR2 FQNNGV.

This clonotype was detected many times. The rearrangement links TRBV12-3 or TRBV12-4 to TRBJ1-4; the D is unclear. V was cut by 3 bases and J by 8 bases, with 7 bases left in between. This CDR3 region has 12 residues. CDR3 residues: CASSFPREKLFF. The CDR3 DNA reads TGTGCCAGCAGTTTCCCCCGAGAAAAACTGTTTTTT.

This clonotype was counted ten times or more. The genes are TRBV6-1 and TRBJ2-3; TRBD2 agrees at 13 bases. The CDR3 is made up of 16 amino acids. J gave up 6 bases and V 2 bases, and 5 bases lay outside the gene matches. The V gene's germline CDR1 is MNHNS and CDR2 SASEGT. The CDR3 spells CASSETSGGASDTQYF. In DNA form, the CDR3 reads TGTGCCAGCAGTGAAACTAGCGGGGGGGCATCGGATACGCAGTATTTT.

The gene calls are TRBV4-2 and TRBJ2-1; unclear D gene. This CDR3 has 15 amino acids. CDR1 LGHNA and CDR2 YNFKEQ come from the germline V gene. The V end lost 3 bases, the J end lost 6 bases, and 15 bases lay between the germline ends. The CDR3 sequence: CASSHGDAEPNEQFF. The CDR3 nucleotides read TGTGCCAGCAGCCATGGAGACGCGGAGCCCAATGAGCAGTTCTTC.

This clonotype was counted ten times or more. The rearrangement links TRBV20-1 to TRBJ1-6; TRBD1 aligns across 9 bases. Germline CDR1 is DFQATT and CDR2 is SNEGSKA (reference sequence). V lost 2 bases to trimming and J lost 6 bases; unmatched junction nucleotides: 2. The CDR3 loop spans 14 amino acids. CDR3 sequence reads: CSARQTGGNSPLHF. For the CDR3, the DNA is TGCAGTGCTAGACAGACAGGGGGTAATTCACCCCTCCACTTT.

This clonotype was detected only a few times. The CDR3 protein is CASTWDGTEAFF. DNA of the CDR3: TGTGCCAGCACCTGGGACGGCACTGAAGCTTTCTTT. The chain links TRBV28 to TRBJ1-1; possibly TRBD1 for D (5 bases). Trimming left V 7 bases short and J 4 bases short, with 10 bases between. CDR1 and CDR2 (germline): MDHEN, SYDVKM. The CDR3 is 12 residues long. The variable domain in full, completed from reference TRBV28 and TRBJ1-1, reads DVKVTQSSRYLVKRTGEKVFLECVQDMDHENMFWYRQDPGLGLRLIYFSYDVKMKEKGDIPEGYSVSREKKERFSLILESASTNQTSMYLCASTWDGTEAFFGQGTRLTVV.

The chain couples TRBV6-6 to TRBJ2-7, with a weak D call TRBD1 (6 bases). Germline loops: CDR1 MNHNY, CDR2 SVGAGI (reference sequence). V was clipped by 8 bases and J by 3 bases, with 17 bases between them. This CDR3 spans 14 amino acids. In nucleotides, the CDR3 is TGTGCCAGCCTACCAGAGACAGGAGTCTACGAGCAGTACTTC. It encodes CASLPETGVYEQYF.

This clonotype was seen only a few times. Germline and junction disagree at one end, which may indicate a read error. The rearrangement joins TRBV5-1 to TRBJ2-7; unclear D gene. CDR3 size: 13 residues. CDR1 and CDR2 (germline): SGHRS, YFSETQ. The CDR3 reads CASSLEPRGKGNF. CDR3 coding DNA: TGCGCCAGCAGCTTGGAGCCCCGAGGTAAAGGAAACTTC.

The sample holds many counts of this clonotype. J is TRBJ1-2 and V is TRBV7-9; 8 positions match TRBD1. The germline V gene encodes CDR1 SEHNR and CDR2 FQNEAQ (reference sequence). J lost 4 bases, V lost 4 bases, and 5 bases had no gene match. This CDR3 comprises 14 residues. The CDR3 loop is CASSSGQELYGYTF. CDR3 sequence (DNA): TGTGCCAGCAGCTCGGGACAGGAGCTCTATGGCTACACCTTC. Full variable domain (outside the CDR3, taken from reference TRBV7-9 and TRBJ1-2): DTGVSQNPRHKITKRGQNVTFRCDPISEHNRLYWYRQTLGQGPEFLTYFQNEAQLEKSRLLSDRFSAERPKGSFSTLEIQRTEQGDSAMYLCASSSGQELYGYTFGSGTRLTVV.

This clonotype was counted ten times or more. The chain recombines TRBV11-2 with TRBJ2-1, with a possible D match to TRBD2 (5 bases). Germline loops: CDR1 SGHAT, CDR2 FQNNGV. The CDR3 has 15 residues. The V end was cut by 3 bases, the J end by 4 bases, with 13 bases between. The DNA of the CDR3 is TGTGCCAGCAGCTTCCGTGCGGGTTTTTACAATGAGCAGTTCTTC. It specifies CASSFRAGFYNEQFF.

This clonotype has more than one count but fewer than ten. The chain links TRBV27 to TRBJ1-5; TRBD1 is a possible D gene (6 bases). Deletions cut 6 bases from V and 7 bases from J, with 16 bases between. Looked up from germline, CDR1 is MNHEY and CDR2 is SMNVEV (reference sequence). CDR3 length equals 14 residues. The CDR3 reads CASSQGHSGQPQHF. The CDR3 bases are TGTGCCAGCAGCCAGGGACATTCGGGGCAGCCCCAGCATTTT.

At least ten counts were recorded for this clonotype. The chain links TRBV6-2 or TRBV6-3 to TRBJ1-1, with a possible D match to TRBD1 (6 bases). V was clipped by 1 base and J by 1 base, with 10 bases between them. Germline V lookup: CDR1 MNHEY, CDR2 SVGEGT. There are 15 residues in the CDR3. The CDR3 bases are TGTGCCAGCAGTTACTATGGGGGACAGAACACTGAAGCTTTCTTT. Encoded protein: CASSYYGGQNTEAFF.

CDR3 region: CSARLQGEYSNQPQHF. The CDR3 DNA reads TGCAGTGCTAGACTACAGGGGGAATATAGCAATCAGCCCCAGCATTTT. The chain links TRBV20-1 to TRBJ1-5; TRBD1 agrees at 8 bases. Trimming cost V 2 bases and J 0 bases; bases outside gene matches: 6. This CDR3 region has 16 residues. Per germline, CDR1 DFQATT and CDR2 SNEGSKA (reference sequence).

The chain links TRBV2 to TRBJ1-3; a possible D gene is TRBD1 (5 bases). Trimming stripped 3 bases from V and 0 bases from J, with 12 bases between. CDR1 is SNHLY and CDR2 is FYNNEI in the germline V gene. The CDR3 has 16 amino acids. CDR3: CASSESGRFSGNTIYF. CDR3 DNA: TGTGCCAGCAGTGAGTCAGGGAGGTTCTCTGGAAACACCATATATTTT.

The chain links TRBV27 to TRBJ1-2; D may be TRBD1 (5 bases). Germline V gives CDR1 MNHEY, CDR2 SMNVEV (reference sequence). Trimming shortened V by 5 bases and J by 2 bases, and 18 bases separated the two germline ends. The CDR3 runs 16 residues. Here the CDR3 DNA reads TGTGCCAGCAGTCCACTAAGCCGACAGTTGAACTATGGCTACACCTTC. It is translated as CASSPLSRQLNYGYTF.

This clonotype occurred a few times. This sequence joins TRBV20-1 and TRBJ1-6; TRBD1 matches 10 bases. Germline V gives CDR1 DFQATT, CDR2 SNEGSKA (reference sequence). The length of the CDR3 is 18 residues. V gave up 1 base and J gave up 0 bases; unmatched junction bases: 6. DNA for the CDR3: TGCAGTGCTAGAGTCGGGGACAGGGGAGGCTCCTATAATTCACCCCTCCACTTT. Translation: CSARVGDRGGSYNSPLHF.

This clonotype has more than one count but fewer than ten. The chain couples TRBV7-9 to TRBJ2-3; possible D gene TRBD2, 5 bases. Trimming stripped 4 bases from V and 0 bases from J, with 20 bases between. This CDR3 has 18 residues. The germline CDR1 and CDR2 sequences are SEHNR and FQNEAQ (reference sequence). DNA for the CDR3: TGTGCCAGCAGCTCAGGAGATTTGCCGGGATTAAGCACAGATACGCAGTATTTT. It codes for CASSSGDLPGLSTDTQYF.